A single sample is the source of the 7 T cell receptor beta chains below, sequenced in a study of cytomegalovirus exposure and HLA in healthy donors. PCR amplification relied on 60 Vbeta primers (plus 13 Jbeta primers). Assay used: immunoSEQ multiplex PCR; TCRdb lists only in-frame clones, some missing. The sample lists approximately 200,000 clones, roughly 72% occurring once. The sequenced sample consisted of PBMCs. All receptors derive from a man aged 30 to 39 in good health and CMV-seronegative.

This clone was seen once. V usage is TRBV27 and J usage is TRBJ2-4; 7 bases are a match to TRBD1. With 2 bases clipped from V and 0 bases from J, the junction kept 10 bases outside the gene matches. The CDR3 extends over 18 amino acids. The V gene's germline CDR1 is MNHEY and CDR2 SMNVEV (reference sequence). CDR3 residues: CASSLGTDEGVAKNIQYF. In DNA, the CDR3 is TGTGCCAGCAGTTTAGGGACAGATGAGGGGGTAGCCAAAAACATTCAGTACTTC.

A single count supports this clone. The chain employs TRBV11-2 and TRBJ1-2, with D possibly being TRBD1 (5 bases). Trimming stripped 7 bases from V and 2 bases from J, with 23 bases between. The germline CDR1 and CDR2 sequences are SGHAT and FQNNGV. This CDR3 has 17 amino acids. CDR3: CASTDYRGSSYNYGYTF. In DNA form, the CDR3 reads TGTGCCAGCACCGATTATAGGGGCTCCTCGTACAACTATGGCTACACCTTC.

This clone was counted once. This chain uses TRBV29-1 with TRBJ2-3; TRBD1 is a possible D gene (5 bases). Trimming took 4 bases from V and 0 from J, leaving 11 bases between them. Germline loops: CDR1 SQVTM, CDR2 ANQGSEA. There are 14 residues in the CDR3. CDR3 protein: CSVAGTGSTDTQYF. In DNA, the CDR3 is TGCAGCGTTGCCGGTACAGGAAGCACAGATACGCAGTATTTT.

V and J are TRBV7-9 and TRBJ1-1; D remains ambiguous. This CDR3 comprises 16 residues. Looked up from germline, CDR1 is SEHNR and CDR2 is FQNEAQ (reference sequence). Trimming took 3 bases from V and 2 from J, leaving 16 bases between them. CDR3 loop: CASSFEGRGRNTEAFF. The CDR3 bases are TGTGCCAGCAGCTTCGAGGGAAGAGGACGCAACACTGAAGCTTTCTTT. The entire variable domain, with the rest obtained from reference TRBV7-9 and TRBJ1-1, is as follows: DTGVSQNPRHKITKRGQNVTFRCDPISEHNRLYWYRQTLGQGPEFLTYFQNEAQLEKSRLLSDRFSAERPKGSFSTLEIQRTEQGDSAMYLCASSFEGRGRNTEAFFGQGTRLTVV.

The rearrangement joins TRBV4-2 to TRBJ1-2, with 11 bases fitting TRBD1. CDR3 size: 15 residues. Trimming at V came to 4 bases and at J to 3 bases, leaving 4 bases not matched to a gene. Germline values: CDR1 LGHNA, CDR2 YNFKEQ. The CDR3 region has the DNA TGTGCCAGCAGCCTGCGGACAGGGGGCGACTATGGCTACACCTTC. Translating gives CASSLRTGGDYGYTF.

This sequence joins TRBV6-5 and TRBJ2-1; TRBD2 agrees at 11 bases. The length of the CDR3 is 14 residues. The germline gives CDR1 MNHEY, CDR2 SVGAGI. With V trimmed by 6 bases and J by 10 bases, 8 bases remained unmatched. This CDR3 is CASSLGTSGLEQFF. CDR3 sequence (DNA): TGTGCCAGCAGCCTCGGGACTAGCGGTTTAGAGCAGTTCTTC.

For the CDR3, the DNA is TGCGCCAGCAGGGGACTAGCGGATGAGCAGTTCTTC. Its protein is CASRGLADEQFF. J is TRBJ2-1 and V is TRBV10-2, with TRBD2 matching 11 bases. The ends lost 6 bases at V and 8 bases at J; junction bases unmatched: 0. CDR1 is WSHSY, CDR2 SAAADI, per germline. This CDR3 contains 12 residues.